The next 30 T cell receptor beta chains were all read from a single sample in a study of response to subunit inactivated influenza vaccine. TCRdb fed the RT-PCR reads into MiXCR, producing one record per CDR3 protein. The sample holds about 580,000 distinct CDR3 sequences, about 14% seen once. Sequencing was performed on PBMCs from blood, taken about 12 days after vaccination. These receptors all stem from a man aged 50-60 years who received an inactivated influenza vaccine.

The genes are TRBV9 and TRBJ2-7; perhaps TRBD2 as D (6 bases). The V end was cut by 1 base, the J end by 3 bases, with 17 bases between. The CDR3 is made up of 16 amino acids. CDR1 SGDLS and CDR2 YYNGEE come from the germline V gene. Here the CDR3 DNA reads TGTGCCAGCAGCGTATTAAGGAGGGACTCATTCTACGAGCAGTACTTC. The encoded protein is CASSVLRRDSFYEQYF. Full variable domain (rest looked up from reference TRBV9 and TRBJ2-7): DSGVTQTPKHLITATGQRVTLRCSPRSGDLSVYWYQQSLDQGLQFLIQYYNGEERAKGNILERFSAQQFPDLHSELNLSSLELGDSALYFCASSVLRRDSFYEQYFGPGTRLTVT.

This sequence joins TRBV20-1 and TRBJ2-1; TRBD1 is a possible D gene (5 bases). There are 16 residues in the CDR3. CDR1 and CDR2 from the germline V gene are DFQATT and SNEGSKA (reference sequence). The V gene lost 3 bases and the J gene lost 8 bases, with 23 bases spanning the gap. The CDR3 DNA reads TGCAGTGCTAGCTTTTCCCCCCGAAGACAGCCTTATGAGCAGTTCTTC. Translated, it gives CSASFSPRRQPYEQFF.

CDR3 amino acids: CSARDQYF. DNA of the CDR3: TGCAGTGCTAGAGATCAGTACTTC. The rearrangement links TRBV20-1 to TRBJ2-5; no clear D. Germline CDR1 reads DFQATT; CDR2 reads SNEGSKA (reference sequence). Trimming left V 0 bases short and J 11 bases short, with 1 base between. The CDR3 covers 8 residues.

The chain combines TRBV6-2 or TRBV6-3 with TRBJ2-5, with a weak D call TRBD1 (5 bases). V dropped 6 bases and J dropped 0 bases, with 14 bases sitting between them. Looked up from germline, CDR1 is MNHEY and CDR2 is SVGEGT. The CDR3 totals 15 residues. The CDR3 loop reads CASRHRRDYQETQYF. Here the CDR3 DNA reads TGTGCCAGCAGGCACAGGAGAGATTACCAAGAGACCCAGTACTTC.

This chain links TRBV6-2 or TRBV6-3 with TRBJ2-1, with 9 bases identical to TRBD1. CDR3 length: 15 residues. With V trimmed by 0 bases and J by 6 bases, 3 bases remained unmatched. Germline CDR1 reads MNHEY; CDR2 reads SVGEGT. The CDR3 coding sequence is TGTGCCAGCAGTTACTCGGGACAGGGAAGCAATGAGCAGTTCTTC. This encodes CASSYSGQGSNEQFF.

This clonotype was counted only a few times. This chain connects TRBV5-1 to TRBJ2-1; D remains ambiguous. This CDR3 region has 12 residues. CDR1 is SGHRS, CDR2 YFSETQ, per germline. V shed 4 bases and J shed 8 bases, with 10 bases lying between them. The CDR3 sequence is CASSVGLDEQFF. CDR3 coding DNA: TGCGCCAGCAGCGTAGGGTTAGATGAGCAGTTCTTC.

This clonotype was picked up a small number of times. The J gene is TRBJ2-2, the V gene TRBV27, with 7 bases identical to TRBD2. V was clipped by 5 bases and J by 5 bases; unmatched bases: 14. Germline assignment: CDR1 MNHEY and CDR2 SMNVEV (reference sequence). The CDR3 contains 17 residues. The CDR3 protein is CASSPRHVSGGTGELFF. The CDR3 DNA follows: TGTGCCAGCAGTCCTAGGCACGTTTCGGGAGGAACCGGGGAGCTGTTTTTT.

The chain employs TRBV5-4 and TRBJ2-5; D possibly matches TRBD1 or TRBD2 (5 bases each). Trimming removed 0 bases from V and 7 bases from J, with 10 bases in between. This CDR3 region has 13 residues. Germline-derived CDR1 and CDR2 are SGHNT and YYREEE (reference sequence). CDR3: CASSLEKRGTQYF. In DNA form, the CDR3 reads TGTGCCAGCAGCTTGGAGAAGAGGGGGACCCAGTACTTC.

This clonotype was seen a handful of times. The chain carries TRBV30 and TRBJ2-7; possibly TRBD2 for D (6 bases). The CDR3 length is 15 residues. CDR1 is GTSNPN, CDR2 SVGIG, per germline (reference sequence). The ends were cut back, 2 bases at V and 4 bases at J, with 18 bases in the middle. CDR3 sequence reads: CAWSFPGSGVYEQYF. CDR3 nucleotide sequence: TGTGCCTGGAGTTTCCCGGGTTCGGGGGTTTACGAGCAGTACTTC.

V and J are TRBV12-3 or TRBV12-4 and TRBJ2-5; 12 nucleotides line up with TRBD2. V lost 6 bases, J lost 3 bases, and 5 bases stayed unmatched. CDR3 length equals 15 residues. The CDR3 region has the DNA TGTGCCAGCAGCCTACTAGCGGGGGGAAAAGAGACCCAGTACTTC. It yields the protein CASSLLAGGKETQYF.

V usage is TRBV3-1 and J usage is TRBJ2-3; no clear D. The CDR3 contains 15 residues. Germline V lookup: CDR1 LGHDT, CDR2 YNNKEL (reference sequence). Between the trimmed V and J ends, which lost 3 bases and 1 base, there was a span of 11 bases. CDR3 DNA sequence: TGTGCCAGCAGCCAGGGAAGTTTTCGCACAGATACGCAGTATTTT. Translated, it gives CASSQGSFRTDTQYF.

This chain links TRBV7-9 with TRBJ2-7, with D tentatively TRBD2 (5 bases). Germline V gene lookup returns CDR1 SEHNR and CDR2 FQNEAQ (reference sequence). Trimming removed 3 bases at V and 9 bases at J, with 18 bases between. The length of the CDR3 is 14 residues. The CDR3 sequence: CASSFSGLGSAQYF. CDR3 nucleotide sequence: TGTGCCAGCAGCTTTTCGGGGTTGGGGTCTGCGCAGTACTTC.

This chain links TRBV6-1 with TRBJ2-3; 8 nucleotides align to TRBD2. V was pared by 6 bases and J by 5 bases, with 13 bases of the junction left unmatched. Germline V gene sequence: CDR1 MNHNS, CDR2 SASEGT. This CDR3 is built from 16 residues. The CDR3 loop reads CASRSRNSGALDTQYF. CDR3 DNA sequence: TGTGCCAGCAGATCCAGAAATAGCGGGGCGTTAGATACGCAGTATTTT.

The CDR3 is CASSLRQGALSGELFF. The CDR3 region has the DNA TGTGCCAGCAGTTTAAGACAGGGGGCGCTTAGCGGGGAGCTGTTTTTT. V gene TRBV27 combines with J gene TRBJ2-2, with 10 positions matching TRBD1. This CDR3 contains 16 residues. CDR1 is MNHEY and CDR2 is SMNVEV in the germline V gene (reference sequence). V trimming: 2 bases; J trimming: 7 bases; junction bases outside the gene matches: 7.

V gene TRBV28 combines with J gene TRBJ2-7; 8 nucleotides agree with TRBD2. V lost 6 bases to trimming and J lost 1 base; unmatched junction nucleotides: 11. The germline CDR1 and CDR2 sequences are MDHEN and SYDVKM. This CDR3 comprises 16 residues. Written as DNA, the CDR3 is TGTGCCAGCAGCCCAGATAGCGGGGCACTTTCCTACGAGCAGTACTTC. Translated, it gives CASSPDSGALSYEQYF.

This clonotype has just a few counts. The gene calls are TRBV12-3 or TRBV12-4 and TRBJ2-7, with D possibly TRBD2 on 5 matching bases. CDR3 size: 14 residues. The V end was cut by 6 bases, the J end by 5 bases, with 17 bases between. The CDR3 spells CASSDSGKKDEQYF. The CDR3 DNA follows: TGTGCCAGCAGCGACTCCGGGAAGAAGGACGAGCAGTACTTC.

V and J are TRBV5-1 and TRBJ1-4; possibly TRBD1 for D (6 bases). Germline CDR1 reads SGHRS; CDR2 reads YFSETQ. The V and J ends lost 4 bases and 5 bases respectively, with 12 bases between them. The CDR3 is 14 amino acids. The DNA of the CDR3 is TGCGCCAGCAGCGAGGGACAACTCAATGAAAAACTGTTTTTT. Protein product: CASSEGQLNEKLFF.

The chain employs TRBV24-1 and TRBJ2-5; 7 bases are a match to TRBD1. Unmatched junction bases numbered 2, after V lost 3 bases and J lost 2 bases. Germline V gene data show CDR1 as KGHDR and CDR2 as SFDVKD. The CDR3 is 14 residues long. In DNA form, the CDR3 reads TGTGCCACCAGTGATACGACAGGGCAAGAGACCCAGTACTTC. Translating gives CATSDTTGQETQYF.

The CDR3 reads CAIRPDRGGNGELFF. The CDR3, as DNA: TGTGCCATCAGACCCGACAGGGGAGGGAACGGGGAGCTGTTTTTT. The chain links TRBV10-3 to TRBJ2-2; TRBD1 might be the D (8 bases). CDR3 length equals 15 residues. The V end lost 6 bases, the J end lost 7 bases, and 18 bases lay between the germline ends. Looked up from germline, CDR1 is ENHRY and CDR2 is SYGVKD.

V and J are TRBV11-1 and TRBJ2-1; 9 bases are a match to TRBD1. The germline gives CDR1 SGHAT, CDR2 FQDESV (reference sequence). Trimming took 5 bases from V and 2 from J; bases not matched to a gene: 22. The CDR3 is made up of 21 amino acids. The CDR3 here is CASSTSSLGTGTPRPYNEQFF. CDR3 DNA sequence: TGTGCCAGCAGCACAAGTAGCCTCGGGACAGGGACACCCCGGCCCTACAATGAGCAGTTCTTC. Full variable domain (rest looked up from reference TRBV11-1 and TRBJ2-1): EAEVAQSPRYKITEKSQAVAFWCDPISGHATLYWYRQILGQGPELLVQFQDESVVDDSQLPKDRFSAERLKGVDSTLKIQPAELGDSAMYLCASSTSSLGTGTPRPYNEQFFGPGTRLTVL.

This clonotype was recorded a few times. The CDR3 spells CASSLVSGRASYEQYF. DNA for the CDR3: TGCGCCAGCAGCTTGGTCTCAGGCAGGGCGTCCTACGAGCAGTACTTC. This sequence joins TRBV5-1 and TRBJ2-7, with D maybe TRBD1 (5 bases). The CDR3 contains 16 residues. Trimming shortened V by 0 bases and J by 1 base, and 14 bases separated the two germline ends. Germline CDR1 SGHRS, CDR2 YFSETQ.

The rearrangement links TRBV4-3 to TRBJ1-5; weak D call: TRBD1 (6 bases). The CDR3 loop spans 17 amino acids. Per germline, CDR1 LGHNA and CDR2 YSLEER. Trimming removed 2 bases at V and 5 bases at J, with 19 bases between. CDR3 protein: CASSQNPAAAGDQPQHF. The CDR3 DNA reads as TGCGCCAGCAGCCAAAACCCCGCGGCGGCAGGGGATCAGCCCCAGCATTTT.

This clonotype was seen more than once but under ten times. The gene calls are TRBV7-8 and TRBJ2-7; 11 nucleotides match TRBD1. With 2 bases clipped from V and 1 base from J, the junction kept 13 bases outside the gene matches. In germline, CDR1 is SGHVS, CDR2 FQNEAQ. The length of the CDR3 is 19 residues. CDR3 bases: TGTGCCAGCAGCTTACCCTCCGGGACAGGGGGTTCTAATTCCTACGAGCAGTACTTC. Translated: CASSLPSGTGGSNSYEQYF.

The chain is built from TRBV27 and TRBJ2-2; D is uncertain. V dropped 9 bases and J dropped 7 bases, with 15 bases sitting between them. This CDR3 region has 13 residues. Germline CDR1 MNHEY, CDR2 SMNVEV (reference sequence). The CDR3, as DNA: TGTGCCAGTCAACGAGTCGGAATCGGGGAGCTGTTTTTT. Encoded protein: CASQRVGIGELFF.

The chain is built from TRBV5-4 and TRBJ2-1, with D uncertain. The CDR3 loop spans 12 amino acids. Deletions cut 4 bases from V and 4 bases from J, with 6 bases between. Germline CDR1 is SGHNT and CDR2 is YYREEE (reference sequence). CDR3 in amino acids: CASSHPYNEQFF. CDR3 in DNA: TGTGCCAGCAGCCACCCATACAATGAGCAGTTCTTC.

This clonotype showed up many times. The V and J genes are TRBV7-8 and TRBJ2-4; weak D call: TRBD1 (6 bases). The CDR3 is 14 amino acids. With 1 base removed from V and 7 bases from J, the gap between germline ends came to 11 bases. CDR1 and CDR2 (germline): SGHVS, FQNEAQ. The CDR3 nucleotides read TGTGCCAGCAGCTTAGGGCAGGGGCTGAACATTCAGTACTTC. Amino acids: CASSLGQGLNIQYF.

This sequence joins TRBV7-9 and TRBJ1-4, with TRBD1 matching 8 bases. Trimming at V came to 5 bases and at J to 7 bases, leaving 6 bases not matched to a gene. The CDR3 covers 14 residues. Germline V gene data show CDR1 as SEHNR and CDR2 as FQNEAQ (reference sequence). This chain's CDR3 is CASSTRTGSEKLFF. The CDR3 nucleotides read TGTGCCAGCAGCACCCGGACAGGGAGTGAAAAACTGTTTTTT.

This clonotype has at least ten counts. The V call is TRBV5-1, the J call TRBJ1-4; 9 nucleotides agree with TRBD1. Germline V gene data show CDR1 as SGHRS and CDR2 as YFSETQ. The CDR3 consists of 13 residues. The J segment lost 12 bases and the V segment lost 3 bases, leaving 6 bases of the junction unmatched. For the CDR3, the DNA is TGCGCCAGCAGCTGGGGACAGGGTGCAGAACTGTTTTTT. Its protein is CASSWGQGAELFF.

The V and J genes are TRBV28 and TRBJ2-1; D is perhaps TRBD1 or TRBD2 (5 bases each). The CDR3 runs 16 residues. Trimming shortened V by 5 bases and J by 2 bases, and 16 bases separated the two germline ends. Germline V gives CDR1 MDHEN, CDR2 SYDVKM. Written as DNA, the CDR3 is TGTGCCAGCAGTCACCCCTCCGGGGCTGCCTACAATGAGCAGTTCTTC. Encoded protein: CASSHPSGAAYNEQFF.

This clonotype was seen a few times. The CDR3 DNA reads as TGCAGTGCTAGTAACGGCCACACAGATACGCAGTATTTT. It codes for CSASNGHTDTQYF. The rearrangement uses TRBV20-1 and TRBJ2-3; D not certain. The germline CDR1 and CDR2 sequences are DFQATT and SNEGSKA (reference sequence). Trimming left V 3 bases short and J 2 bases short, with 9 bases between. CDR3 length equals 13 residues.